Described below is a single T cell receptor beta chain sequence and its context. Its antigen is currently unknown. Germline V lookup: CDR1 SGHTA, CDR2 FQGNSA. There are 13 residues in the CDR3. Beta-chain TCR cDNA was generated via 5'RACE template switching with UMIs. TCRdb re-called the 5' RACE reads; one entry per CDR3 protein, DNA not given. The listing records approximately 460,000 distinct CDR3 sequences. The data were obtained in a study of T cells expressing NK-cell markers. Study-wide context: According to the study, TCR beta repertoires originated from sorted CD3+CD56+NKG2C+, CD3+CD56+NKG2C- and CD3+CD56-NKG2C+ T cells. Of eight sequenced donors, seven were HCMV-seropositive and one HCMV-seronegative. Whole-study results and caveats: A range of roughly 1.0-8% of CD8+ T cells consisted of dominant NKG2C+ clonotypes in 5 to 7 donors.

This chain joins TRBV7-2 and TRBJ2-7; TCRdb's D gene call, TRBD1, goes unchecked for lack of DNA. This sequence was found in a woman between 18 and 69 years old in good health. The specimen sequenced was blood T cells: a sorted CD56 or NKG2C T cell subset, CD4+ or CD8+ T cells, or bulk PBMC T cells (not recorded which). CDR3: CASSAGAGYEQYF.